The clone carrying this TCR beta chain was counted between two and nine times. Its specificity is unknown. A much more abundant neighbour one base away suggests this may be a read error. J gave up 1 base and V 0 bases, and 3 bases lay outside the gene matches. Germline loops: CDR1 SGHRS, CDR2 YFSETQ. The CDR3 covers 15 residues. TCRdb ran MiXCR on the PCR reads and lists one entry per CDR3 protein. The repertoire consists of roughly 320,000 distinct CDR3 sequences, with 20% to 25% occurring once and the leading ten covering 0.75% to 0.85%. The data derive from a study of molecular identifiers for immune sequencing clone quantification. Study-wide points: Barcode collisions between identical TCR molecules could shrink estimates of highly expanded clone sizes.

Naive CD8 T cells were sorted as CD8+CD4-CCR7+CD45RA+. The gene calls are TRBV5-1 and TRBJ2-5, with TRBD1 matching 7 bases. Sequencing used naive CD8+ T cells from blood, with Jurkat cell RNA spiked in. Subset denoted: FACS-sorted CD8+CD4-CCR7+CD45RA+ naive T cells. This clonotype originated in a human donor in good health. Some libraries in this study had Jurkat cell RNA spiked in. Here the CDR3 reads CASSLGQGIQETQYF. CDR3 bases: TGCGCCAGCAGCTTGGGACAGGGCATCCAAGAGACCCAGTACTTC.